These 18 T cell receptor beta chains came from one sample sequenced in a study of T cell responses to AZD1222 COVID-19 vaccine. Data came from immunoSEQ multiplex PCR; TCRdb stores just in-frame clones and leaves some out. Here the sample spans approximately 60,000 clones, around 83% being singletons. This specimen consisted of peripheral blood, obtained on day 0 of AZD1222 vaccination. These receptor sequences come from an adult in good health.

In its sample, this clone was seen once. The chain is built from TRBV27 and TRBJ2-3; D is unresolved. Per germline, CDR1 MNHEY and CDR2 SMNVEV (reference sequence). The CDR3 spans 13 residues. V was pared by 0 bases and J by 6 bases, with 7 bases between. CDR3 nucleotide sequence: TGTGCCAGCAGTTTATCGTATGGGGATACGCAGTATTTT. Translating gives CASSLSYGDTQYF.

V and J are TRBV19 and TRBJ2-1; 9 positions agree with TRBD1. After removal of 0 bases from V and 6 bases from J, the junction contained 6 bases not matched to a gene. The CDR3 consists of 16 residues. The germline CDR1 and CDR2 sequences are LNHDA and SQIVND (reference sequence). This chain's CDR3 is CASSIEWDRVGNEQFF. In nucleotides, the CDR3 is TGTGCCAGTAGTATAGAATGGGACAGGGTGGGCAATGAGCAGTTCTTC. The full variable domain, rest sourced from reference TRBV19 and TRBJ2-1, is DGGITQSPKYLFRKEGQNVTLSCEQNLNHDAMYWYRQDPGQGLRLIYYSQIVNDFQKGDIAEGYSVSREKKESFPLTVTSAQKNPTAFYLCASSIEWDRVGNEQFFGPGTRLTVL.

V gene TRBV5-5 combines with J gene TRBJ1-1; D call uncertain. V was clipped by 0 bases and J by 1 base, with 7 bases between them. From germline, CDR1 is SGHKS and CDR2 YYEKEE (reference sequence). The CDR3 extends over 14 amino acids. CDR3 amino acids: CASSLVGRNTEAFF. The CDR3 nucleotides are TGTGCCAGCAGCTTGGTGGGGAGGAACACTGAAGCTTTCTTT.

This clone was detected only a few times. This sequence joins TRBV24-1 and TRBJ2-2; D gene ambiguous. Between the trimmed V and J ends, which lost 0 bases and 5 bases, there was a span of 3 bases. This CDR3 comprises 13 residues. Germline lookup yields CDR1 KGHDR and CDR2 SFDVKD. CDR3 protein: CATSDLRTGELFF. The CDR3 bases are TGTGCCACCAGTGATTTGCGAACCGGGGAGCTGTTTTTT.

This clone was picked up one time. The chain joins TRBV5-6 to TRBJ1-1; the D is unclear. Trimming shortened V by 5 bases and J by 5 bases, and 13 bases separated the two germline ends. Germline CDR1 SGHDT, CDR2 YYEEEE. The CDR3 consists of 13 residues. The CDR3: CASRLGSGTEAFF. CDR3 coding DNA: TGTGCCAGCAGACTCGGATCTGGGACTGAAGCTTTCTTT.

V gene TRBV3-1 (or the pseudogene TRBV3-2) combines with J gene TRBJ2-1; 7 bases match TRBD2. In germline, CDR1 is LGHDT, CDR2 YNNKEL (reference sequence). Trimming cost V 5 bases and J 4 bases; bases outside gene matches: 11. The CDR3 spans 16 residues. The CDR3 DNA follows: TGTGCCAGCAGCACCCGCGGCGGGGGTGTTTACAATGAGCAGTTCTTC. It is translated as CASSTRGGGVYNEQFF.

The CDR3 here is CASSGGTYGAYEQYF. The DNA of the CDR3 is TGTGCCAGCAGCGGGGGGACGTACGGGGCCTACGAGCAGTACTTC. The V gene is TRBV5-6, the J gene TRBJ2-7, with a possible D match to TRBD2 (6 bases). This CDR3 region has 15 residues. Germline CDR1 SGHDT, CDR2 YYEEEE. V was shortened by 4 bases and J by 2 bases, with 16 bases between the two germline ends.

V and J are TRBV12-3 or TRBV12-4 and TRBJ1-1; D might be TRBD1 (5 bases). Trimming pared 2 bases from V and 3 bases from J, leaving 7 bases between. The CDR3 runs 13 residues. CDR3 residues: CASSLMGDTEAFF. CDR3 nucleotide sequence: TGTGCCAGCAGTTTAATGGGGGACACTGAAGCTTTCTTT.

The chain has TRBV6-5 and TRBJ1-4; D gene ambiguous. Between the trimmed V and J ends, which lost 2 bases and 8 bases, there was a span of 9 bases. CDR1 and CDR2 (germline): MNHEY, SVGAGI. This CDR3 spans 13 amino acids. CDR3 nucleotides: TGTGCCAGCAGTTACACCTCCGCGGAAAAACTGTTTTTT. Translation gives CASSYTSAEKLFF.

The sample holds a few counts of this clone. The chain recombines TRBV5-1 with TRBJ1-1, with D maybe TRBD1 (5 bases). This CDR3 has 15 amino acids. With 0 bases removed from V and 5 bases from J, the gap between germline ends came to 14 bases. CDR1 is SGHRS and CDR2 is YFSETQ in the germline V gene. The CDR3 loop reads CASSLEPRGGTEAFF. DNA of the CDR3: TGCGCCAGCAGCTTGGAACCCCGGGGGGGGACTGAAGCTTTCTTT. The whole variable domain, filled in from reference TRBV5-1 and TRBJ1-1, reads KAGVTQTPRYLIKTRGQQVTLSCSPISGHRSVSWYQQTPGQGLQFLFEYFSETQRNKGNFPGRFSGRQFSNSRSEMNVSTLELGDSALYLCASSLEPRGGTEAFFGQGTRLTVV.

This clone was detected a few times. The CDR3 DNA reads TGTGCCAGCACCTTGGACAGTTACGGGGAGCTGTTTTTT. Amino acid sequence: CASTLDSYGELFF. This chain connects TRBV12-3 or TRBV12-4 to TRBJ2-2, with D perhaps TRBD1 (6 bases). V lost 7 bases and J lost 7, with 13 bases in between. This CDR3 is 13 amino acids long.

The V gene is TRBV28, the J gene TRBJ2-7; a weak D match, TRBD2 (6 bases). V was cut by 1 base and J by 0 bases, with 10 bases left in between. Germline loops: CDR1 MDHEN, CDR2 SYDVKM. The CDR3 runs 15 residues. The CDR3 here is CASSLYGGGSYEQYF. Written as DNA, the CDR3 is TGTGCCAGCAGTTTATACGGGGGTGGCTCCTACGAGCAGTACTTC.

This chain uses TRBV29-1 with TRBJ1-1; D remains ambiguous. V was clipped by 7 bases and J by 1 base, with 13 bases between them. Germline CDR1 SQVTM, CDR2 ANQGSEA. The CDR3 spans 13 residues. The CDR3 bases are TGCAGCGCTATAACTGTGAGGAACACTGAAGCTTTCTTT. This encodes CSAITVRNTEAFF. Filled out from reference TRBV29-1 and TRBJ1-1, the complete variable domain reads SAVISQKPSRDICQRGTSLTIQCQVDSQVTMMFWYRQQPGQSLTLIATANQGSEATYESGFVIDKFPISRPNLTFSTLTVSNMSPEDSSIYLCSAITVRNTEAFFGQGTRLTVV.

Turning to this clone: Different DNA sequences within this sample yield the same CDR3. This chain connects TRBV28 to TRBJ1-2, with 7 bases matching TRBD1. Germline loops: CDR1 MDHEN, CDR2 SYDVKM. The J segment lost 4 bases and the V segment lost 8 bases, leaving 4 bases of the junction unmatched. The CDR3 has 12 amino acids. The CDR3 coding sequence is TGTGCCAGCTCGGGACAGATCTATGGCTACACCTTC. Its translation is CASSGQIYGYTF.

The rearrangement links TRBV18 to TRBJ1-1; D is unclear. The CDR3 is made up of 13 amino acids. Germline CDR1 KGHSH, CDR2 LQKENI. V gave up 6 bases and J gave up 2 bases, with 10 bases separating them. For the CDR3, the DNA is TGTGCCAGCTCCGTCGAACTCAACACTGAAGCTTTCTTT. As protein: CASSVELNTEAFF.

This chain uses TRBV12-3 or TRBV12-4 with TRBJ2-3; TRBD2 matches at 7 bases. Germline trimming cut 5 bases from V and 4 bases from J; bases unmatched to any gene: 3. The CDR3 has 13 residues. The CDR3 reads CASSREAADTQYF. The CDR3 bases are TGTGCCAGCAGTCGGGAGGCCGCAGATACGCAGTATTTT.

V usage is TRBV28 and J usage is TRBJ1-1; D possibly corresponds to TRBD1 (6 bases). This CDR3 spans 13 amino acids. V was shortened by 8 bases and J by 0 bases, with 10 bases between the two germline ends. Per germline, CDR1 MDHEN and CDR2 SYDVKM. The CDR3 DNA is TGTGCCAGCTGGACAGCTATGAACACTGAAGCTTTCTTT. Encoded protein: CASWTAMNTEAFF. Variable domain in full (rest from reference TRBV28 and TRBJ1-1): DVKVTQSSRYLVKRTGEKVFLECVQDMDHENMFWYRQDPGLGLRLIYFSYDVKMKEKGDIPEGYSVSREKKERFSLILESASTNQTSMYLCASWTAMNTEAFFGQGTRLTVV.

The chain joins TRBV11-3 to TRBJ2-1; the D is unclear. V lost 6 bases, J lost 4 bases, and 16 bases lay in between. The CDR3 runs 15 residues. Germline-derived CDR1 and CDR2 are SGHNT and YENEEA. The DNA for the CDR3 is TGTGCCAGCAGGCTCGGTTCATCGACGTACAATGAGCAGTTCTTC. It specifies CASRLGSSTYNEQFF.